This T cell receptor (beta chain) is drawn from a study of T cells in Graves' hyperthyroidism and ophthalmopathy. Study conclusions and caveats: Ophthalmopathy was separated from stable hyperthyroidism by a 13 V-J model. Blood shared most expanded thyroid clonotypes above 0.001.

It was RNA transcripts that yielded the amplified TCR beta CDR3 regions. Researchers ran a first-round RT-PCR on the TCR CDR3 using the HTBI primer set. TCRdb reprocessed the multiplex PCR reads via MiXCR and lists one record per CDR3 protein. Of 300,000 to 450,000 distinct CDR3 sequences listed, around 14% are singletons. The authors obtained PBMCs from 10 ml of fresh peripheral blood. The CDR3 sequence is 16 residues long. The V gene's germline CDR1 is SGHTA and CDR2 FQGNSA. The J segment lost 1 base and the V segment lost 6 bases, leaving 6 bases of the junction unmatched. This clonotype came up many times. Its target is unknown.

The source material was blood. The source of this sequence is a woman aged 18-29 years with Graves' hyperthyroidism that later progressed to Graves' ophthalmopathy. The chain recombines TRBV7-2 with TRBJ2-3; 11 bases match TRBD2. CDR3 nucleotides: TGTGCCAGCAGAAGACAACTAGCGGGAGGCACAGATACGCAGTATTTT. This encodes CASRRQLAGGTDTQYF.